This T cell receptor (beta chain) was obtained from a study of T cell responses to AZD1222 COVID-19 vaccine. Details on this clone: Its antigen remains unidentified.

Study outcomes and limitations: Receipt of two AZD1222 doses was followed by a rise in Spike-specific TCR breadth and depth.

Per germline, CDR1 MNHNY and CDR2 SVGAGI (reference sequence). The germline V and J ends were trimmed by 7 bases and 3 bases, with 10 bases remaining between them. This CDR3 region has 13 residues. Some clones are missing from TCRdb's copy, which holds only in-frame ones; the method was immunoSEQ multiplex PCR. The sample records about 120,000 clones, roughly 92% being singletons. Source: peripheral blood, taken 28 days after the second AZD1222 dose. The J gene is TRBJ1-5, the V gene TRBV6-6; tentative D call: TRBD1 (5 bases). This clonotype was obtained from an adult who received the AZD1222 COVID-19 vaccine. As DNA, the CDR3 is TGTGCCAGCATCCAGGGCCACAATCAGCCCCAGCATTTT. This sequence encodes CASIQGHNQPQHF.